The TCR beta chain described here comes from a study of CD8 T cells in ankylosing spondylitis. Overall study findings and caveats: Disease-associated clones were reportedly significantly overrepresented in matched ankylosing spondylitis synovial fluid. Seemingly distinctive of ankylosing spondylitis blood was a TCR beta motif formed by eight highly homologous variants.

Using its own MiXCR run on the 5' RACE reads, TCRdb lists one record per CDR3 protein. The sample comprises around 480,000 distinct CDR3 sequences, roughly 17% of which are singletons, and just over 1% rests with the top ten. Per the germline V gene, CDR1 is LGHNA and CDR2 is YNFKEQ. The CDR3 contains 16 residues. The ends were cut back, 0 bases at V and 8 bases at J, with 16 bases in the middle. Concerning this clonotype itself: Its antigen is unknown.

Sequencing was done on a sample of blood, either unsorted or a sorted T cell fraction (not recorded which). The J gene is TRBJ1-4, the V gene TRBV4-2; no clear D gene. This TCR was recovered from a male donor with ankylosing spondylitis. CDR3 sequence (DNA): TGTGCCAGCAGCCAAGATTCGGAAGGGAGGAGGGAAAAACTGTTTTTT. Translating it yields CASSQDSEGRREKLFF.